This T cell receptor (beta chain) comes out of a study of shared clonotypes between healthy human individuals (dated by TCRdb to the early 2020s). Notes on the research overall: Two women and a few men aged 18 to 49 years were included in the cohort. Per donor, three plates each were used for CD4 naive and CD4 memory, two for CD8 naive, and one for CD8 memory. The study deeply sequenced blood TCR repertoires of about 5 healthy adults to estimate repertoire size and the extent of clonotype sharing between individuals. Libraries were prepared and TCR repertoires were sequenced by different laboratories using diverse techniques, in order to increase sequencing depth and limit assay-specific biases. Between about 0.94 and 8.9 billion PBMCs per donor were obtained by leukapheresis.

Broad study findings and their caveats: Incomplete sequencing was indicated by rarefaction of sorted-subset datasets, despite the large sequencing depth. Because the study included a small number of donors, the genetic and exposure-history diversity represented was limited. Compared with non-shared clonotypes, clonotypes shared by all four sorted-subset donors had higher generation probabilities. Sampling was limited to blood, and TCR repertoires in tissue likely differ from TCR repertoires in blood. Based on pairwise subsampling, the degree of clonotype sharing among donors was expected to be affected by sequencing depth. About 4.5% of naive CD4, roughly 3.6% of naive CD8, 2.3% of memory CD4, and about 0.4% of memory CD8 clonotypes were shared across several donors. Estimated clonotype richness was generally larger for naive than for memory subsets.

The donors were healthy, HIV-negative adults with no recently reported acute infections or vaccinations. All donors were Caucasian adults living in Nashville, Tennessee, USA. Magnetic negative selection was used to enrich CD4+ T cells, after which naive cells were positively selected on CD45RA and the negative fraction became the memory subset. Blood was collected by leukapheresis, and PBMCs were isolated by Ficoll-Histopaque density gradient centrifugation and then cryopreserved in liquid nitrogen vapor phase. Analytical flow cytometry was used to check the purity and quantity of every magnetically sorted T cell population. Genomic DNA was isolated from every sorted fraction and measured by UV absorbance on a Nanodrop 2000c. Notes on this clone: Its antigen target is currently unknown. The record has no base qualities; no much larger clone is one base away. The sample carries other DNA sequences with the same CDR3.

TCR CDR3 regions were amplified from genomic DNA by multiplex PCR using the deep immunoSEQ assay. Extracted genomic DNA from each cell subset was distributed evenly across all wells of several immunoSEQ 96-well plates, and each plate was treated as a replicate. For sorted subsets, each replicate PCR was loaded with approximately 200 ng genomic DNA, equivalent to 30,000 or so T cell genomes. The purified libraries were quantified using a Qubit 3.0 fluorometer, sized with a Bioanalyzer 2100, and then quantified again using the KAPA Library Quantification kit. Each immunoSEQ 96-well plate was sequenced on its own single-read 150-cycle Illumina NextSeq 550 flow cell. The authors' pipeline ran thus. Because only junctional sequences without quality scores were contained in the immunoSEQ output, filtering matching that applied to full-length reads could not be performed. To assign V/J genes and CDR3, sequences were annotated using PyIR, a Python wrapper for IgBLAST v1.9, with IMGT germline references. Reads with weak V/J assignments (E-value above 1e-6), missing CDR3, stop codons, out-of-frame junctions, or ambiguous translated residues were removed. A V3J clonotype was defined by an identical inferred V gene, J gene, and CDR3 amino acid sequence. The percentage overlap between two repertoires was calculated by dividing the number of shared unique clonotypes by the size of the smaller repertoire. Three approaches were used to assess repertoire richness: RTK rarefaction, the Chao1 estimator, and Recon v2.1 estimates of unobserved clonotypes. OLGA was used to compute generation probabilities for all TCRbeta clonotypes that the gDNA method yielded from a few donors. Drawn from immuneACCESS, this table holds only the in-frame rearrangements with V and J called that TCRdb kept. Clones are partly lost; checked studies trace under half to an unresolved V gene and leave the rest unexplained. The DNA gave D and trimming, while V, J and clone size come from that table. Within this sample are over 1.5 million clones, with approximately 98% of them counted one time only. 0.45% of the sample is taken by the ten largest.

Material for sequencing was naive CD4+ T cells sorted from blood. In light of the paper, this sample's cell subset or site label describes: CD45RA+ positively selected. The sequence was obtained from a man aged 30-40 years in good health.

The CDR3 region reads CASSLGRGSNQPQHF. The nucleotide sequence is TGTGCCAGCAGCTTAGGCAGGGGTAGCAATCAGCCCCAGCATTTT. The V gene is TRBV7-2 and the J gene is TRBJ1-5; TRBD1 is a possible D gene, resting on 6 matching bases. V loses 1 base, J loses 0 bases, and the germline ends lie 7 bases apart. Spanning cysteine to phenylalanine, the CDR3 consists of 15 amino acids. The sequence is cut down to CDR3 DNA, 45 bases in frame from base 1. Looking up the germline V gene yields CDR1 SGHTA and CDR2 FQGNSA.